The present T cell receptor (beta chain) was sequenced within a study of blood T cell repertoires in COVID-19. Participant ages covered roughly 18 to 89 years across some 25 US areas. The CDR3 extends over 13 amino acids. V dropped 5 bases and J dropped 5; count of bases not matched to a gene: 4. CDR1 is LNHNV, CDR2 YYDKDF, per germline (reference sequence). This clone was found once. Only in-frame clones appear in the TCRdb table, and some are missing; sequencing was by immunoSEQ multiplex PCR. Among about 430,000 clones listed, approximately 90% were seen once. The receptor comes from a woman younger than 30 who had been exposed to COVID-19. The sample comprised PBMCs or T cells enriched from blood (not recorded which). The chain employs TRBV15 and TRBJ2-7, with 9 bases aligning to TRBD1. CDR3 in amino acids: CATSPTGGNEQYF. The CDR3 nucleotides read TGTGCCACCAGCCCTACAGGGGGCAACGAGCAGTACTTC.